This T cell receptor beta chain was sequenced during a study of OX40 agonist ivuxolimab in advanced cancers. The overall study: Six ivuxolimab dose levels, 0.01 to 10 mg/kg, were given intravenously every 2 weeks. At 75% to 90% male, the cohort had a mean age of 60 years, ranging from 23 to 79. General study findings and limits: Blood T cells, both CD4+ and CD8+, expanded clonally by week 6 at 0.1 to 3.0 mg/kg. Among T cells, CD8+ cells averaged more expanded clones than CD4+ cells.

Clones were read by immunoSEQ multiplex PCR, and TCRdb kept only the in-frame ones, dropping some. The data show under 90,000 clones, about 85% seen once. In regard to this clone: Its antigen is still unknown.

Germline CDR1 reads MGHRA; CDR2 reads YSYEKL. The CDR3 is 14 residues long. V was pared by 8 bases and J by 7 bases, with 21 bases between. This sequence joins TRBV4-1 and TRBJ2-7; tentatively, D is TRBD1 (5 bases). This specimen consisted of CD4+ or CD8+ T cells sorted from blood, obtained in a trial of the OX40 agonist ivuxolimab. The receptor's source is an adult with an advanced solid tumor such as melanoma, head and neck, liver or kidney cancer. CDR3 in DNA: TGCGCCAGCTCAACAGGAACCCTGGCTGTAGAGCAGTACTTC. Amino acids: CASSTGTLAVEQYF.